One TCR beta chain is described in this entry. Its antigen is undetermined. CDR3 length: 14 residues. V shed 2 bases, J shed 10 bases, and the junction held 3 bases outside the gene matches. With random hexamers, roughly 0.45 to 1 ug RNA was reverse transcribed. Amplification of TCR beta CDR3 spanned 54 Vbeta and 13 Jbeta via immunoSEQ multiplex PCR. TCRdb called the immunoSEQ multiplex PCR reads again in MiXCR, with one record for every CDR3 protein. Found here are 70,000 to 100,000 distinct CDR3 sequences, approximately 96% of them singletons; the top ten hold approximately 0.42%. This specimen comes from a study of CD8 T cells in Susac syndrome. Study results and limitations: Susac-specific public clones were found in total CD8+ and CD8+ TEMRA repertoires, numbering approximately 16 and five, respectively.

Negative isolation was applied to CD8+ and CD4+ T cells, and FACS enrichment was applied to TEMRA cells. Material: CD8+ T cells from PBMCs. The V call is TRBV12-3 or TRBV12-4, the J call TRBJ1-6; 9 bases line up with TRBD1. The sequence was collected from a human donor with Susac syndrome. The CDR3 DNA follows: TGTGCCAGCAGTTTAACAGGGGGCAGGTCACCCCTCCACTTT. Its translation: CASSLTGGRSPLHF.